The 20 T cell receptor beta chains below come from one sample, sequenced in a study of regulatory T cells in long-lasting Graves disease. Time point reported: persistent/refractory GD, antithyroid drugs over 5 years with positive TRAb. With RNA extracted from PBMCs as input, the TCR library was made. Building the TCR beta libraries relied on iRepertoire HTBI primers, and CDR3 regions underwent Arm-PCR. TCRdb reanalysed the multiplex PCR reads using MiXCR and keeps one entry per CDR3 protein. The sample holds fewer than 550,000 distinct CDR3 sequences, about 22% seen once. This sample comprised peripheral blood mononuclear cells (PBMCs), obtained when the disease was refractory, from a patient treated with antithyroid drugs. The receptors were sampled from a female donor with Graves disease.

This clonotype was found once. Possible read error: a much larger clone is one base away. This rearrangement joins TRBV28 to TRBJ2-2; D might be TRBD1 or TRBD2, each matching 6 bases. Germline V gene lookup returns CDR1 MDHEN and CDR2 SYDVKM. The CDR3 has 20 residues. Trimming left V 6 bases short and J 3 bases short, with 29 bases between. CDR3 sequence reads: CASSPEPGSQTGADTGELFF. As DNA, the CDR3 is TGTGCCAGCAGCCCCGAACCGGGATCTCAAACGGGGGCGGACACCGGGGAGCTGTTTTTT. The entire variable domain, with the rest obtained from reference TRBV28 and TRBJ2-2, is as follows: DVKVTQSSRYLVKRTGEKVFLECVQDMDHENMFWYRQDPGLGLRLIYFSYDVKMKEKGDIPEGYSVSREKKERFSLILESASTNQTSMYLCASSPEPGSQTGADTGELFFGEGSRLTVL.

Points on this clonotype: It may be a read error: a sequence one base away is much more abundant. This chain uses TRBV6-2 or TRBV6-3 with TRBJ1-2; D is uncertain. The CDR3 sequence is 11 residues long. The V gene's germline CDR1 is MNHEY and CDR2 SVGEGT. The CDR3 loop is CASSYSGGSTF. The CDR3 DNA is TGTGCCAGCAGTTACTCGGGTGGCTCCACCTTC.

Details on this clonotype: The CDR3 end shows no conserved phenylalanine or tryptophan, and so a read error is likely. This chain links TRBV12-3 or TRBV12-4 with TRBJ1-2; the match to TRBD1 covers 7 bases. CDR3 length: 11 residues. The ends lost 6 bases at V and 8 bases at J; junction bases unmatched: 3. Here the CDR3 reads CASSDRDGYTL. DNA for the CDR3: TGTGCCAGCAGCGACAGGGACGGCTACACCCTC.

The V and J genes are TRBV19 and TRBJ1-5; TRBD1 matches at 7 bases. Losses at the gene ends were 5 bases for V and 0 bases for J; bases not matched to a gene: 10. Germline V gene sequence: CDR1 LNHDA, CDR2 SQIVND (reference sequence). The CDR3 has 17 amino acids. The CDR3 DNA is TGTGCCAGTAGTGCGGACAGGCTCTTCTATAGCAATCAGCCCCAGCATTTT. Translation gives CASSADRLFYSNQPQHF. The entire variable domain, with the rest obtained from reference TRBV19 and TRBJ1-5, is as follows: DGGITQSPKYLFRKEGQNVTLSCEQNLNHDAMYWYRQDPGQGLRLIYYSQIVNDFQKGDIAEGYSVSREKKESFPLTVTSAQKNPTAFYLCASSADRLFYSNQPQHFGDGTRLSIL.

The CDR3 loop is CSARPEGTGGGYTF. The CDR3 bases are TGCAGTGCTAGACCCGAAGGGACAGGGGGCGGCTACACCTTC. This chain joins TRBV20-1 and TRBJ1-2, with TRBD1 matching 12 bases. J was trimmed by 8 bases and V by 2 bases; bases with no gene match: 6. Germline CDR1 DFQATT, CDR2 SNEGSKA (reference sequence). The CDR3 length is 14 residues.

With regard to this clonotype: Since a much larger clone is just one base distant, this may be a read error. V is TRBV7-6 and J is TRBJ1-4, with D possibly matching TRBD1 (5 bases). The CDR3 runs to 17 residues. CDR1 and CDR2 (germline): SGHVS, FNYEAQ. The V gene lost 0 bases and the J gene lost 9 bases, with 20 bases spanning the gap. The DNA for the CDR3 is TGTGCCAGCAGCTTAGCAATTGCGGGAGAGGGGAGGAAAAAACTGTTTTTT. It is translated as CASSLAIAGEGRKKLFF.

Comments on this clonotype: The junction departs from germline at one end; a sequencing error may be responsible. CDR3 nucleotide sequence: TGTGCCAGCAGCCAAGCGTTTGGAAGGAGTGGCGAAAAACTGTCTTTT. It codes for CASSQAFGRSGEKLSF. The chain has TRBV14 and TRBJ1-4, with unresolved D. CDR1 is SGHDN and CDR2 is FVKESK in the germline V gene. This CDR3 has 16 residues.

This clonotype was observed many times. The genes are TRBV27 and TRBJ1-3; D possibly corresponds to TRBD1 (5 bases). Trimming left V 4 bases short and J 0 bases short, with 7 bases between. This CDR3 spans 14 amino acids. Germline values: CDR1 MNHEY, CDR2 SMNVEV (reference sequence). The CDR3 DNA sequence: TGTGCCAGCAGTTACAGGAGCTCTGGAAACACCATATATTTT. This encodes CASSYRSSGNTIYF.

The chain employs TRBV20-1 and TRBJ1-2, with D possibly TRBD1 on 6 matching bases. The CDR3 is 11 residues long. Between the trimmed V and J ends, which lost 8 bases and 8 bases, there was a span of 15 bases. Germline assignment: CDR1 DFQATT and CDR2 SNEGSKA (reference sequence). The CDR3 spells CSPLQGVGYTF. The CDR3 DNA reads as TGCAGTCCGTTACAGGGTGTAGGCTACACCTTC.

The rearrangement uses TRBV7-3 and TRBJ1-2; D gene ambiguous. CDR1 and CDR2 (germline): SGHTA, FQGTGA. Trimming shortened V by 2 bases and J by 1 base, and 5 bases separated the two germline ends. This CDR3 has 13 amino acids. Here the CDR3 reads CASSLPNNYGYTF. The CDR3 nucleotides are TGTGCCAGCAGCTTACCGAATAACTATGGCTACACCTTC.

The table lists this clonotype with many counts. V is TRBV28 and J is TRBJ2-7; D not certain. Trimming shortened V by 9 bases and J by 2 bases, and 5 bases separated the two germline ends. Germline loops: CDR1 MDHEN, CDR2 SYDVKM. The CDR3 is made up of 10 amino acids. The CDR3 loop is CARVPYEQYF. In nucleotides, the CDR3 is TGTGCCAGGGTCCCCTACGAGCAGTACTTC. The full variable domain, completed using reference TRBV28 and TRBJ2-7, is DVKVTQSSRYLVKRTGEKVFLECVQDMDHENMFWYRQDPGLGLRLIYFSYDVKMKEKGDIPEGYSVSREKKERFSLILESASTNQTSMYLCARVPYEQYFGPGTRLTVT.

J is TRBJ2-5 and V is TRBV20-1, with TRBD2 identical over 10 bases. The CDR3 contains 15 residues. The V and J ends lost 1 base and 1 base, in that order; junction bases with no gene match: 3. The germline gives CDR1 DFQATT, CDR2 SNEGSKA (reference sequence). CDR3 region: CSARGVAGGQETQYF. CDR3 DNA: TGCAGTGCTAGAGGGGTAGCGGGGGGCCAAGAGACCCAGTACTTC.

This clonotype was found a few times. The rearrangement links TRBV7-9 to TRBJ2-7; 8 positions agree with TRBD1. Germline lookup yields CDR1 SEHNR and CDR2 FQNEAQ (reference sequence). V dropped 4 bases and J dropped 0; count of bases not matched to a gene: 11. The CDR3 is 17 amino acids. This CDR3 is CASSSPRDRLSSYEQYF. As DNA, the CDR3 is TGTGCCAGCAGCTCTCCACGGGACAGGTTAAGCTCCTACGAGCAGTACTTC. Drawing the rest from reference TRBV7-9 and TRBJ2-7, the complete variable domain is DTGVSQNPRHKITKRGQNVTFRCDPISEHNRLYWYRQTLGQGPEFLTYFQNEAQLEKSRLLSDRFSAERPKGSFSTLEIQRTEQGDSAMYLCASSSPRDRLSSYEQYFGPGTRLTVT.

V usage is TRBV13 and J usage is TRBJ1-2; D is ambiguous. The CDR3 has 15 amino acids. Germline CDR1 and CDR2: PRHDT and FYEKMQ (reference sequence). Trimming stripped 5 bases from V and 7 bases from J, with 20 bases between. Here the CDR3 reads CASSRNTGSSTGYTF. CDR3 bases: TGTGCCAGCAGCCGAAACACGGGGAGCTCCACTGGCTACACCTTC.

The chain uses TRBV19 and TRBJ1-1; no reliable D call. V lost 4 bases and J lost 7, with 16 bases in between. CDR3 size: 14 residues. Germline V lookup: CDR1 LNHDA, CDR2 SQIVND (reference sequence). CDR3: CASSKQVIDFEAFF. In DNA form, the CDR3 reads TGTGCCAGTAGTAAGCAGGTTATAGATTTTGAAGCTTTCTTT.

The chain recombines TRBV30 with TRBJ1-1, with 9 bases matching TRBD1. In germline, CDR1 is GTSNPN, CDR2 SVGIG (reference sequence). V trimming: 6 bases; J trimming: 0 bases; junction bases outside the gene matches: 2. There are 13 residues in the CDR3. In DNA form, the CDR3 reads TGTGCCTGTCGGGACAGGGTGAACACTGAAGCTTTCTTT. Amino acids: CACRDRVNTEAFF.

This clonotype showed up many times. The chain combines TRBV6-2 or TRBV6-3 with TRBJ2-7; the D gene could be TRBD1 or TRBD2 (5 bases each). Per the germline V gene, CDR1 is MNHEY and CDR2 is SVGEGT. CDR3 length equals 15 residues. V dropped 3 bases and J dropped 1 base, with 13 bases sitting between them. CDR3 sequence (DNA): TGTGCCAGCAGTTATGGGCCAGAGGGGTCCTACGAGCAGTACTTC. Translating gives CASSYGPEGSYEQYF.

At least ten counts were recorded for this clonotype. The CDR3 nucleotides are TGTGCCAGCAGCGGGCGACAGGGAGATACTCGGGAGACCCAGTACTTC. Translating it yields CASSGRQGDTRETQYF. This chain uses TRBV28 with TRBJ2-5, with 7 bases lining up with TRBD1. This CDR3 is built from 16 residues. V lost 6 bases, J lost 5 bases, and 15 bases stayed unmatched. The germline CDR1 and CDR2 sequences are MDHEN and SYDVKM.

This clonotype was seen only a few times. A clone one base away is much larger, so this may be a read error. J is TRBJ2-5 and V is TRBV6-1; tentative D call: TRBD1 (6 bases). The CDR3 length is 16 residues. Trimming left V 4 bases short and J 5 bases short, with 20 bases between. Germline lookup yields CDR1 MNHNS and CDR2 SASEGT. The CDR3 nucleotides read TGTGCCAGCAGTGCCTCCGGGACACCAGGCGGGGAGACCCAGTACTTC. Amino acids: CASSASGTPGGETQYF.

This clonotype has a count of ten or more. The rearrangement uses TRBV28 and TRBJ1-1; weak D call: TRBD1 (6 bases). The CDR3 contains 16 residues. V lost 7 bases and J 3 bases, leaving 21 bases between the germline ends. From germline, CDR1 is MDHEN and CDR2 SYDVKM. Written as DNA, the CDR3 is TGTGCCAGCACCAAACCGAGGGGGGCACAAGACACTGAAGCTTTCTTT. Amino acid sequence: CASTKPRGAQDTEAFF. Drawing the rest from reference TRBV28 and TRBJ1-1, the complete variable domain is DVKVTQSSRYLVKRTGEKVFLECVQDMDHENMFWYRQDPGLGLRLIYFSYDVKMKEKGDIPEGYSVSREKKERFSLILESASTNQTSMYLCASTKPRGAQDTEAFFGQGTRLTVV.